This T cell receptor (beta chain) was captured by sequencing in a study of PD-1 blockade in mismatch repair-deficient tumors. Whole-study context: All were previously treated, progressing patients with 12 mismatch repair-deficient cancer types.

Regarding the study as a whole: After pembrolizumab, tumor-resident clones rose rapidly, then generally contracted before radiologic responses.

Every patient had mismatch repair deficiency by PCR or immunohistochemistry. Three pembrolizumab responders had their TCRs sequenced. Produced via immunoSEQ multiplex PCR; TCRdb's table is partial and in-frame only. Seen here are about 38,000 clones, about 76% observed once, and the top ten hold roughly 20%. A note on this clone: Antigen: not known.

Sequenced here: peripheral blood, sampled 4 weeks after starting pembrolizumab. The source is an adult with mismatch repair-deficient cancer.

CDR3 nucleotide sequence: TGTGCCAGCAGCTCGAGTCCACAAGAGACCCAGTACTTC. Encoded protein: CASSSSPQETQYF. This chain uses TRBV7-2 with TRBJ2-5, with unresolved D. This CDR3 contains 13 residues. The germline V gene encodes CDR1 SGHTA and CDR2 FQGNSA. V lost 4 bases and J 2 bases, leaving 8 bases between the germline ends.